The present TCR beta chain was sequenced within a study of shared clonotypes between healthy human individuals. Study-wide points: Researchers found naive subsets generally carried larger estimated richness than memory subsets.

The assay was immunoSEQ multiplex PCR, and TCRdb's table has in-frame clones only and misses some. The sample contains under 1,900,000 clones, approximately 98.5% of which appear only once. The CDR3 covers 13 residues. Germline V gives CDR1 SGHDT, CDR2 YYEEEE. Trimming cost V 4 bases and J 7 bases, with 14 bases left between them. Worth noting for this clone: Its specificity is unknown.

The genes are TRBV5-6 and TRBJ1-2; D perhaps matches TRBD1 (6 bases). The TCR sequence derives from a man younger than 40 in good health. Sequences were obtained from naive CD4+ T cells sorted from blood. Subset: CD45RA+ positively selected. CDR3 sequence (DNA): TGTGCCAGCAGCACCGACAGGCGGGGTGGCTACACCTTC. Translated: CASSTDRRGGYTF.